The 9 T cell receptor beta chains listed next were all sequenced from one sample in a study of cytomegalovirus exposure and HLA in healthy donors. Primers: 60 Vbeta forward and 13 Jbeta reverse. TCRdb's copy holds only in-frame clones and misses some; the assay was immunoSEQ multiplex PCR. The sample shows some 150,000 clones, more than 75% of them seen only once. The sample taken for sequencing was PBMCs. These receptors came from a man aged 18 to 29 in good health and CMV-seropositive.

The chain links TRBV11-3 to TRBJ2-1, with 8 nucleotides matching TRBD1. CDR1 and CDR2 (germline): SGHNT, YENEEA. V was clipped by 5 bases and J by 8 bases; unmatched bases: 8. The CDR3 has 14 residues. The CDR3 region is CASSPDRGRDEQFF. The CDR3 DNA reads as TGTGCCAGCAGCCCTGACAGGGGCCGGGATGAGCAGTTCTTC. The variable domain in full, completed from reference TRBV11-3 and TRBJ2-1, reads EAGVVQSPRYKIIEKKQPVAFWCNPISGHNTLYWYLQNLGQGPELLIRYENEEAVDDSQLPKDRFSAERLKGVDSTLKIQPAELGDSAVYLCASSPDRGRDEQFFGPGTRLTVL.

The rearrangement uses TRBV6-1 and TRBJ1-5; 9 bases match TRBD1. Germline CDR1 MNHNS, CDR2 SASEGT. The V segment lost 0 bases and the J segment 7 bases; nucleotides outside the gene matches: 4. There are 15 residues in the CDR3. The CDR3 region is CASSEADRGRQPQHF. Written as DNA, the CDR3 is TGTGCCAGCAGTGAAGCGGACAGGGGACGCCAGCCCCAGCATTTT.

The J gene is TRBJ2-1, the V gene TRBV4-2, with TRBD2 matching over 11 bases. V trimming: 3 bases; J trimming: 8 bases; junction bases outside the gene matches: 9. CDR1 and CDR2 from the germline V gene are LGHNA and YNFKEQ. The CDR3 consists of 16 residues. Here the CDR3 reads CASSHLSGRAGYEQFF. The CDR3 DNA follows: TGTGCCAGCAGCCACCTTAGCGGGAGGGCCGGCTATGAGCAGTTCTTC.

The chain has TRBV6-4 and TRBJ2-1; D possibly corresponds to TRBD1 (5 bases). Germline-derived CDR1 and CDR2 are MRHNA and SNTAGT. V lost 4 bases and J 0 bases, leaving 13 bases between the germline ends. CDR3 length: 16 amino acids. The CDR3 region is CASSVSGDSSYNEQFF. In DNA form, the CDR3 reads TGTGCCAGCAGTGTGAGTGGCGACAGCTCCTACAATGAGCAGTTCTTC.

The J gene is TRBJ2-7, the V gene TRBV7-8; the D gene is possibly TRBD2 (6 bases). Trimming shortened V by 1 base and J by 3 bases, and 22 bases separated the two germline ends. Germline V gene sequence: CDR1 SGHVS, CDR2 FQNEAQ. The CDR3 is 18 amino acids. The CDR3 DNA reads TGTGCCAGCAGCTTAGACGGACGGTTGGCGGGACTGGTCTACGAGCAGTACTTC. It is translated as CASSLDGRLAGLVYEQYF.

This chain uses TRBV6-5 with TRBJ2-3; D is possibly TRBD2 (6 bases). The CDR3 length is 14 residues. V lost 3 bases to trimming and J lost 2 bases, with 9 bases between them. Germline V gene data show CDR1 as MNHEY and CDR2 as SVGAGI. The CDR3: CASSYSGPTDTQYF. The CDR3 nucleotides read TGTGCCAGCAGTTATAGCGGACCCACAGATACGCAGTATTTT.

The chain carries TRBV6-6 and TRBJ2-2; perhaps TRBD2 as D (5 bases). The CDR3 covers 16 residues. CDR1 and CDR2 from the germline V gene are MNHNY and SVGAGI (reference sequence). Trimming stripped 5 bases from V and 3 bases from J, with 16 bases between. The CDR3 nucleotides read TGTGCCAGCAGTACTGGAGGCGCCTCAGACACCGGGGAGCTGTTTTTT. Its translation is CASSTGGASDTGELFF.

The V and J genes are TRBV19 and TRBJ2-5; perhaps TRBD1 as D (5 bases). Trimming took 3 bases from V and 2 from J, leaving 13 bases between them. Germline values: CDR1 LNHDA, CDR2 SQIVND (reference sequence). The CDR3 sequence is 15 residues long. Here the CDR3 reads CASSMARVAQETQYF. The DNA for the CDR3 is TGTGCCAGTAGTATGGCCAGGGTGGCACAAGAGACCCAGTACTTC.

This clone was seen a handful of times. The rearrangement joins TRBV7-9 to TRBJ1-1, with 10 bases identical to TRBD1. The germline gives CDR1 SEHNR, CDR2 FQNEAQ (reference sequence). The CDR3 runs 15 residues. Trimming at V came to 2 bases and at J to 7 bases, leaving 7 bases not matched to a gene. The CDR3 reads CASSLPRTGGIEAFF. The CDR3 DNA reads as TGTGCCAGCAGCTTACCGCGGACAGGGGGGATTGAAGCTTTCTTT.